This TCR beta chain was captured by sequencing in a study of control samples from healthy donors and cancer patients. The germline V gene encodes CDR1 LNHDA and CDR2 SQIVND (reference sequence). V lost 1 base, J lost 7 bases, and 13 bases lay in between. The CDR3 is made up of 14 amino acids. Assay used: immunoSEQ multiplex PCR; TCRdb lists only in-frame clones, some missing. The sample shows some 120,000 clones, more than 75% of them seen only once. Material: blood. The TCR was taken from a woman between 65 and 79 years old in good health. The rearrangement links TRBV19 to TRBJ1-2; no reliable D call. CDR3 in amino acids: CASSIGPLEGGYTF. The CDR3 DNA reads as TGTGCCAGTAGTATAGGTCCTCTGGAGGGTGGCTACACCTTC.